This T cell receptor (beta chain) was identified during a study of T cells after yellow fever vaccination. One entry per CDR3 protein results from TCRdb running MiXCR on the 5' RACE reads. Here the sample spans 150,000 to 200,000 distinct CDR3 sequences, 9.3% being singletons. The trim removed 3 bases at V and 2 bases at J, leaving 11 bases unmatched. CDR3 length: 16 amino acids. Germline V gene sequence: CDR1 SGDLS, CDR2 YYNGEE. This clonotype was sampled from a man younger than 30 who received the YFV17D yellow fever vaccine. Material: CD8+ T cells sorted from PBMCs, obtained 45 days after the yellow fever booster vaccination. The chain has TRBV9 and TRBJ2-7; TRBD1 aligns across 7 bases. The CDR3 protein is CASSAKWTGYPYEQYF. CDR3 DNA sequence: TGTGCCAGCAGCGCCAAGTGGACAGGCTACCCCTACGAGCAGTACTTC. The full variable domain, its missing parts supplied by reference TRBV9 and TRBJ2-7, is DSGVTQTPKHLITATGQRVTLRCSPRSGDLSVYWYQQSLDQGLQFLIQYYNGEERAKGNILERFSAQQFPDLHSELNLSSLELGDSALYFCASSAKWTGYPYEQYFGPGTRLTVT.